Sequencing of this TCR beta chain was carried out in a study of cytomegalovirus exposure and HLA in healthy donors. Study background: Caucasian-associated ancestry cluster membership applied to over 80% of around 400 genotyped donors.

Regarding this clone: Its matching antigen is unknown.

Healthy bone marrow donors made up the donors. It was with 60 Vbeta and 13 Jbeta primers that the PCR ran. Sequencing used immunoSEQ multiplex PCR; TCRdb keeps in-frame clones, though not all of them. The data show 100,000 to 150,000 clones, 80% to 85% seen once. J gave up 4 bases and V 3 bases, and 11 bases lay outside the gene matches. Germline CDR1 is ENHRY and CDR2 is SYGVKD. The CDR3 covers 16 residues. Study-wide results and caveats: Differences between HLA loci emerged in a later analysis of TCR association rates, with DRB1 most and HLA-C fewest. In all likelihood, a cluster of highly shared sequence variants was a sequencing artifact.

The TCR comes from a middle-aged woman in good health and CMV-seronegative. The sequenced material came from PBMCs. The J gene is TRBJ2-7, the V gene TRBV10-3; 8 bases line up with TRBD1. The CDR3 spells CAISDPGQGRGYEQYF. CDR3 bases: TGTGCCATCAGTGACCCCGGACAGGGCCGAGGGTACGAGCAGTACTTC.